The clone carrying this T cell receptor (beta chain) was seen more than once but under ten times. Its antigen is as yet unknown. This CDR3 is also generated by other DNA sequences in the sample. After removal of 8 bases from V and 0 bases from J, the junction contained 4 bases not matched to a gene. The CDR3 extends over 14 amino acids. CDR1 MNHNS and CDR2 SASEGT come from the germline V gene. The sample is drawn from a study of T cell repertoires in ileal Crohn's disease. Findings of the study overall: Endoscopic recurrence occurred in every patient whose clonality exceeded 26.8%.

Profiling relied on immunoSEQ multiplex PCR, and the TCRdb table lists in-frame clones only, not all of them. The sample records approximately 4,500 clones, roughly 80% being singletons. This TCR was recovered from an adult with Crohn's disease. Sequences were obtained from ileal tissue. The rearrangement joins TRBV6-1 to TRBJ1-3; 7 bases fit TRBD1. CDR3 region: CASGGQSSGNTIYF. The CDR3 nucleotides are TGTGCCAGCGGGGGACAGAGCTCTGGAAACACCATATATTTT.